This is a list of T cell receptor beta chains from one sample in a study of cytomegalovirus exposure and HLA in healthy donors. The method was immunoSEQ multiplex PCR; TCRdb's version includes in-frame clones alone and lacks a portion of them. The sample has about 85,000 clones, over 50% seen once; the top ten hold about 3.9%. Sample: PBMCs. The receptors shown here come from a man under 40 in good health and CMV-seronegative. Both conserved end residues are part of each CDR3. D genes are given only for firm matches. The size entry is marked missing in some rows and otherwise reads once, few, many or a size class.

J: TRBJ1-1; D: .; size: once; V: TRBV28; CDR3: CASSLAFTVFEAFF; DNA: TGTGCCAGCAGTTTAGCATTCACTGTTTTTGAAGCTTTCTTT
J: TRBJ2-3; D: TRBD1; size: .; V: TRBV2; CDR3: CASSLDRGTDTQYF; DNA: TGTGCCAGCAGTCTGGACAGGGGCACAGATACGCAGTATTTT
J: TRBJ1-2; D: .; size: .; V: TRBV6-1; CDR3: CASSGIGKIYGYTF; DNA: TGTGCCAGCAGTGGAATCGGGAAGATCTATGGCTACACCTTC
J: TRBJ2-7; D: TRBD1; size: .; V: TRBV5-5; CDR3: CASSHNQRTGTSYEQYF; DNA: TGTGCCAGCAGCCACAATCAGCGGACAGGAACCTCCTACGAGCAGTACTTC
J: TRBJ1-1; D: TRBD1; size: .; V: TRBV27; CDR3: CASSTRTGSDTEAFF; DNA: TGTGCCAGCAGTACCCGGACAGGGTCGGACACTGAAGCTTTCTTT
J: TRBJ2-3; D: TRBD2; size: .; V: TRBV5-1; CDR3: CASSPLAGGPPDTQYF; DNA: TGCGCCAGCAGCCCTTTAGCGGGGGGGCCCCCAGATACGCAGTATTTT
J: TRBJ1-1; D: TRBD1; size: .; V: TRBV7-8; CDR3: CASSYGQQGRYTEAFF; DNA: TGTGCCAGCAGCTATGGCCAACAGGGGAGGTACACTGAAGCTTTCTTT
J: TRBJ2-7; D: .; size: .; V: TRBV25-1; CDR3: CASSDGQTGEQYF; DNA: TGTGCCAGCAGTGATGGACAGACGGGAGAGCAGTACTTC
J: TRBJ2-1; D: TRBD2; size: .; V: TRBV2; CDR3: CASSAGVAGPPNEQFF; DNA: TGTGCCAGCAGTGCCGGGGTAGCGGGGCCTCCCAATGAGCAGTTCTTC
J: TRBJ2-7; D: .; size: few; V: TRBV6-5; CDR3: CASSPPWGVGSEQYF; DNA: TGTGCCAGCAGTCCCCCGTGGGGGGTGGGATCCGAGCAGTACTTC
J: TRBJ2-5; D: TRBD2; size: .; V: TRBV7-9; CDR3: CASSLPRGGGETQYF; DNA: TGTGCCAGCAGCTTACCGCGGGGGGGAGGAGAGACCCAGTACTTC
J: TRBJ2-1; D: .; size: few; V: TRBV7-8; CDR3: CASSRNTNEQFF; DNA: TGTGCCAGCAGCCGCAACACGAATGAGCAGTTCTTC
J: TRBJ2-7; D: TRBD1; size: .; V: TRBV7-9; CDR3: CSSSLRQGAYEQYF; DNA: TGTTCCAGCAGCTTACGACAGGGGGCCTACGAGCAGTACTTC
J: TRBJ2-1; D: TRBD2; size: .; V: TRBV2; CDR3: CASSEAAGLAGSSGNEQFF; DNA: TGTGCCAGCAGTGAAGCGGCGGGACTAGCGGGATCCTCAGGCAATGAGCAGTTCTTC
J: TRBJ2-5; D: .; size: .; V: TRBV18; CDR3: CASSRGDLQETQYF; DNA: TGTGCCAGCTCACGGGGGGACCTCCAAGAGACCCAGTACTTC
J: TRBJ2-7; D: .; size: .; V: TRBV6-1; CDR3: CASLMGGNEQYF; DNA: TGTGCCAGCTTGATGGGAGGCAACGAGCAGTACTTC
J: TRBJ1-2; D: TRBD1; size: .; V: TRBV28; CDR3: CASSLYRDSPYGYTF; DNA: TGTGCCAGCAGTTTGTACCGGGACAGCCCCTATGGCTACACCTTC